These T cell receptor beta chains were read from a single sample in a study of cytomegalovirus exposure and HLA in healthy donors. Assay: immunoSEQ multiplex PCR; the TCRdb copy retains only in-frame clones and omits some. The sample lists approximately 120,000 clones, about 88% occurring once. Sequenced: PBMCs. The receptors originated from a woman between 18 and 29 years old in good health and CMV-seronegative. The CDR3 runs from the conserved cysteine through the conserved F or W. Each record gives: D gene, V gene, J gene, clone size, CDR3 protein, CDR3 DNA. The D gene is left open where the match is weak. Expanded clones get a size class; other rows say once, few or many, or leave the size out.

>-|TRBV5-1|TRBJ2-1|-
CASSLRGMPYNEQFF
TGCGCCAGCAGCTTGCGAGGGATGCCTTACAATGAGCAGTTCTTC
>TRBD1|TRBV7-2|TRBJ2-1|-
CASSWGQGVGNEQFF
TGTGCCAGCAGCTGGGGACAGGGGGTAGGTAATGAGCAGTTCTTC
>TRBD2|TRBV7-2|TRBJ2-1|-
CACTANGLAAYNEQFF
TGTGCCTGCACTGCCAATGGACTAGCGGCCTACAATGAGCAGTTCTTC
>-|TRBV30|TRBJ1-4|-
CAWSNTGEDEKLFF
TGTGCCTGGAGTAATACCGGTGAAGATGAAAAACTGTTTTTT
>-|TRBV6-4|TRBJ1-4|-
CASSDRGSNEKLFF
TGTGCCAGCAGTGACCGGGGATCTAATGAAAAACTGTTTTTT
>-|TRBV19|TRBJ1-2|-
CASSILAGEKGNYGYTF
TGTGCCAGTAGTATCCTTGCAGGGGAGAAGGGTAACTATGGCTACACCTTC
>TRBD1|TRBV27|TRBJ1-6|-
CASRTGHSPLHF
TGTGCCAGCAGGACAGGGCATTCACCCCTCCACTTT
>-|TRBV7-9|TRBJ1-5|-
CASSLGQENNQPQHF
TGTGCCAGCAGCTTAGGGCAGGAAAACAATCAGCCCCAGCATTTT
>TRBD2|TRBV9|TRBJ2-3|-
CASSAPGLGGGDTQYF
TGTGCCAGCAGCGCTCCGGGACTAGGAGGGGGGGATACGCAGTATTTT
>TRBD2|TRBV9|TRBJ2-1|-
CASSVGTSYNEQFF
TGTGCCAGCAGCGTGGGGACTAGTTACAATGAGCAGTTCTTC
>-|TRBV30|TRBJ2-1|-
CAWSVGNRVPSFF
TGTGCCTGGAGTGTAGGGAACAGGGTTCCTTCGTTCTTC
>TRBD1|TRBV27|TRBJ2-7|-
CASSLGTGGSYEQYF
TGTGCCAGCAGTCTAGGGACAGGGGGCTCCTACGAGCAGTACTTC
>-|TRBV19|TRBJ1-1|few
CASSTRLNTEAFF
TGTGCCAGTAGTACGCGGCTCAACACTGAAGCTTTCTTT
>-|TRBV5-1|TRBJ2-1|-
CASTPSIGGDNEQFF
TGCGCCAGCACCCCCTCCATCGGGGGAGACAATGAGCAGTTCTTC
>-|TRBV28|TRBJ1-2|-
CASSLGGHGYTF
TGTGCCAGCAGCCTCGGGGGGCATGGCTACACCTTC
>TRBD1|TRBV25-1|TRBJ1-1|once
CASSAAGTGLVAFF
TGTGCCAGCAGTGCGGCGGGGACAGGGCTGGTAGCTTTCTTT
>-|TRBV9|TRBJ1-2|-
CASGDGGYYGYTF
TGTGCCTCGGGGGACGGCGGGTACTATGGCTACACCTTC
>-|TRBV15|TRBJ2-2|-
CATSRGYSTGKTGELFF
TGTGCCACCAGCAGAGGGTATAGTACCGGGAAAACCGGGGAGCTGTTTTTT
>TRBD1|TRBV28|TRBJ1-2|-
CASTSDRNSGYTF
TGTGCCAGCACATCGGACAGGAATAGTGGCTACACCTTC
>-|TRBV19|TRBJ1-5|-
CASTPLGAGGPQHF
TGTGCCAGTACCCCATTAGGTGCCGGGGGGCCCCAGCATTTT
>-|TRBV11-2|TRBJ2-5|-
CASSLDGGTETQYF
TGTGCCAGCAGCTTAGATGGGGGCACGGAGACCCAGTACTTC
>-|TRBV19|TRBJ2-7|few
CASSSDTYEQYF
TGTGCCAGTAGTTCAGATACCTACGAGCAGTACTTC
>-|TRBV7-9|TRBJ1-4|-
CASSLTERREKLFF
TGTGCCAGCAGCTTAACGGAGAGACGAGAAAAACTGTTTTTT
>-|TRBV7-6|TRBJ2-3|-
CASSLAETSTDTQYF
TGTGCCAGCAGCTTAGCGGAGACTAGCACAGATACGCAGTATTTT
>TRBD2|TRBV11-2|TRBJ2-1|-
CASSPQSGVSGEQFF
TGTGCCAGCAGCCCGCAAAGCGGGGTCTCGGGTGAGCAGTTCTTC
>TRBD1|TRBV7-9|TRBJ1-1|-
CASSGDRGRITEAFF
TGTGCCAGCAGCGGGGACAGGGGGCGGATCACTGAAGCTTTCTTT
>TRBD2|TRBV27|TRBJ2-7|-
CASSKTSGRLDEQYF
TGTGCCAGCAGTAAGACTAGCGGGAGGCTGGACGAGCAGTACTTC
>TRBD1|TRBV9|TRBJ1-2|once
CASSENRGRRGYTF
TGTGCCAGCAGCGAAAACAGGGGGCGACGAGGCTACACCTTC
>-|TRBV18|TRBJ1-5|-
CASSPEGPSISNQPQHF
TGTGCCAGCTCACCGGAGGGACCCTCGATTAGCAATCAGCCCCAGCATTTT
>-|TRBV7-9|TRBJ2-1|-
CASSLPPPGYNEQFF
TGTGCCAGCAGCTTACCCCCCCCGGGCTACAATGAGCAGTTCTTC
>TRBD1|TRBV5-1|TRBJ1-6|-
CASSLIYRGRNSPLHF
TGCGCCAGCAGCCTAATCTACAGGGGTCGGAATTCACCCCTCCACTTT
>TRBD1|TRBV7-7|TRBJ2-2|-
CASSLEQGAGELFF
TGTGCCAGCAGCTTAGAACAGGGGGCCGGGGAGCTGTTTTTT
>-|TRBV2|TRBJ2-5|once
CASSEQGGEGETQYF
TGTGCCAGCAGTGAACAAGGAGGAGAGGGAGAGACCCAGTACTTC
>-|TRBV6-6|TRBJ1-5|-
CASSSTDRNQPQHF
TGTGCCAGCAGTTCCACCGACAGGAATCAGCCCCAGCATTTT
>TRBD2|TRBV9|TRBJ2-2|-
CASSVGPSGTGELFF
TGTGCCAGCAGCGTAGGGCCTAGCGGCACCGGGGAGCTGTTTTTT
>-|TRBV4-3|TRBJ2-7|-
CASSQAEWSEQYF
TGCGCCAGCAGCCAAGCCGAGTGGTCCGAGCAGTACTTC
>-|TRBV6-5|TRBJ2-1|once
CASSYSMLQAYNEQFF
TGTGCCAGCAGTTACTCGATGCTCCAGGCCTACAATGAGCAGTTCTTC
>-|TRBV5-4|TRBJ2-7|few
CASSWSSYEQYF
TGTGCCAGCAGCTGGAGCTCCTACGAGCAGTACTTC
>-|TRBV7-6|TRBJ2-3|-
CASSLGSGSRLLSGTDTQYF
TGTGCCAGCAGCTTAGGGTCCGGGTCCCGCCTCTTATCCGGCACAGATACGCAGTATTTT
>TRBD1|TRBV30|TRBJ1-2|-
CAWSGGPLNTSYGYTF
TGTGCCTGGTCAGGGGGACCGCTAAACACCAGCTATGGCTACACCTTC
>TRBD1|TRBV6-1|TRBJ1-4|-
CASSEVGVGQGAEKLFF
TGTGCCAGCAGTGAAGTAGGGGTGGGACAGGGGGCGGAAAAACTGTTTTTT
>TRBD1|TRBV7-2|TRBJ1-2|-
CASRGGQYNYGYTF
TGTGCCAGCAGGGGGGGACAGTACAACTATGGCTACACCTTC
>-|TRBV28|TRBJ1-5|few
CASSFPLSNQPQHF
TGTGCCAGCAGTTTTCCCCTTAGCAATCAGCCCCAGCATTTT
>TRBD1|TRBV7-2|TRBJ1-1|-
CASSPRAGGTEAFF
TGTGCCAGCAGCCCCCGGGCAGGGGGCACTGAAGCTTTCTTT
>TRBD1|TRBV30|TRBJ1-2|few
CAWSQGEQSGYTF
TGTGCCTGGAGTCAGGGGGAGCAGTCTGGCTACACCTTC
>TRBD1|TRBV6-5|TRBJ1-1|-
CASSAGTGAAEAFF
TGTGCCAGCAGTGCCGGGACAGGGGCCGCTGAAGCTTTCTTT
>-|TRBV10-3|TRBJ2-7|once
CATGGGTAAYEQYF
TGTGCCACCGGGGGTGGCACCGCGGCCTACGAGCAGTACTTC
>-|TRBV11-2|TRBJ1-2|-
CASSPERGNFTNYGYTF
TGTGCCAGCAGCCCCGAAAGGGGAAACTTTACCAACTATGGCTACACCTTC
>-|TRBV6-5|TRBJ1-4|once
CASSYSPLDEKLFF
TGTGCCAGCAGTTACAGTCCCCTAGACGAAAAACTGTTTTTT
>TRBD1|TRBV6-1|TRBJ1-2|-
CASMGQGLYGYTF
TGTGCCAGCATGGGACAGGGACTTTATGGCTACACCTTC
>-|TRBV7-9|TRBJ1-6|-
CASSSFSHSPLHF
TGTGCCAGCAGCTCCTTTTCCCATTCACCCCTCCACTTT
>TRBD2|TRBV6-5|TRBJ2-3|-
CASRIAGSVSETQYF
TGTGCCAGCCGTATAGCGGGTAGCGTGTCTGAGACGCAGTATTTT
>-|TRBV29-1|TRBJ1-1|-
CSVELWNTEAFF
TGCAGCGTTGAACTGTGGAACACTGAAGCTTTCTTT
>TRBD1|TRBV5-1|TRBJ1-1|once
CASSLDGDSDMNTEAFF
TGCGCCAGCAGCTTGGATGGGGACAGTGATATGAACACTGAAGCTTTCTTT
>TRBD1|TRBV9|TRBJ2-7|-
CASSPTGDRGHEQYF
TGTGCCAGCAGCCCCACGGGGGACAGGGGTCACGAGCAGTACTTC
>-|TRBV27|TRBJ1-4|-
CASSYTTNEKLFF
TGTGCCAGCAGTTACACAACTAATGAAAAACTGTTTTTT
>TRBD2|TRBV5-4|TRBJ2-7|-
CASSVPRLLAGDYEQYF
TGTGCCAGCAGCGTCCCACGACTACTAGCGGGCGACTACGAGCAGTACTTC
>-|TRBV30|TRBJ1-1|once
CAWIGEGAFF
TGTGCCTGGATTGGGGAGGGGGCTTTCTTT